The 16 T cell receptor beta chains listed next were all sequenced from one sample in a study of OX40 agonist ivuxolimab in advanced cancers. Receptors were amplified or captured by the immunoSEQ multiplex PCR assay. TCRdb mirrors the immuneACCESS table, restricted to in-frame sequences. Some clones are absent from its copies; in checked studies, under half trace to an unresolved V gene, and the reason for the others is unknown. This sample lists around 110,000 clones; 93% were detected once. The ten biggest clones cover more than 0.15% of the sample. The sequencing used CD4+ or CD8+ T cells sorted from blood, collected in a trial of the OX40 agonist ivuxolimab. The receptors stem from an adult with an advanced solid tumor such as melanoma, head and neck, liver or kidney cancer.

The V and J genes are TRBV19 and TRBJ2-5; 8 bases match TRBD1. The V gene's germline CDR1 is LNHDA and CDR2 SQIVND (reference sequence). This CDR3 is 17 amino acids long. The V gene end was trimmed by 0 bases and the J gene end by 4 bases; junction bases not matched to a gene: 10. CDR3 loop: CASSIDYGQGSGETQYF. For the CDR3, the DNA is TGTGCCAGTAGTATAGATTACGGACAGGGTAGTGGAGAGACCCAGTACTTC. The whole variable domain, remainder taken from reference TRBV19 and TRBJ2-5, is DGGITQSPKYLFRKEGQNVTLSCEQNLNHDAMYWYRQDPGQGLRLIYYSQIVNDFQKGDIAEGYSVSREKKESFPLTVTSAQKNPTAFYLCASSIDYGQGSGETQYFGPGTRLLVL.

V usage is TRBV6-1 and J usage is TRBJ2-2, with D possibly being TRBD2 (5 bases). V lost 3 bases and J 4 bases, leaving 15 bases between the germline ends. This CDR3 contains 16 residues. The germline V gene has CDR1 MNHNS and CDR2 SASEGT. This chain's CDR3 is CASSERRVAGTGELFF. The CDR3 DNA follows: TGTGCCAGCAGTGAGCGAAGGGTCGCGGGCACCGGGGAGCTGTTTTTT.

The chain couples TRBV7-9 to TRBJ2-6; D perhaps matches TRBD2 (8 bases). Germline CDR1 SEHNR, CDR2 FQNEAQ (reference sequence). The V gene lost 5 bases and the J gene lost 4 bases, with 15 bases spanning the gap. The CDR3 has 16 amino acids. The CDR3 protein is CASSVQGTRGANVLTF. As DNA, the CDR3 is TGTGCCAGCAGCGTACAGGGGACTAGAGGGGCCAACGTCCTGACTTTC.

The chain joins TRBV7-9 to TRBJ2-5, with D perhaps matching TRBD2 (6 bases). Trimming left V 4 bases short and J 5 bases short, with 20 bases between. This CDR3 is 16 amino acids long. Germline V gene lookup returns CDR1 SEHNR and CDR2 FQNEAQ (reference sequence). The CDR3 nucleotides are TGTGCCAGCAGCTCGGGCGGGACCCAAGGCGGCGAGACCCAGTACTTC. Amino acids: CASSSGGTQGGETQYF.

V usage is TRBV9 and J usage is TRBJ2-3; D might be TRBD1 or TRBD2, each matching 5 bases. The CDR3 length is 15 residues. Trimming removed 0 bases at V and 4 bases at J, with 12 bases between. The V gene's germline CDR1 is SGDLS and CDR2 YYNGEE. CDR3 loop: CASSVGGVRSDTQYF. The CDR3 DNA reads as TGTGCCAGCAGCGTAGGAGGGGTCCGCTCAGATACGCAGTATTTT. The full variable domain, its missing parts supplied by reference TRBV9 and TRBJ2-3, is DSGVTQTPKHLITATGQRVTLRCSPRSGDLSVYWYQQSLDQGLQFLIQYYNGEERAKGNILERFSAQQFPDLHSELNLSSLELGDSALYFCASSVGGVRSDTQYFGPGTRLTVL.

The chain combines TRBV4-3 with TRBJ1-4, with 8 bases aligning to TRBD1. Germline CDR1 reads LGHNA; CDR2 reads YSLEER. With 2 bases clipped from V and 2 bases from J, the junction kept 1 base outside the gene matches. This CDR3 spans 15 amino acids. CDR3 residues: CASSQRTGTNEKLFF. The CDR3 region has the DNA TGCGCCAGCAGCCAAAGGACAGGGACTAATGAAAAACTGTTTTTT.

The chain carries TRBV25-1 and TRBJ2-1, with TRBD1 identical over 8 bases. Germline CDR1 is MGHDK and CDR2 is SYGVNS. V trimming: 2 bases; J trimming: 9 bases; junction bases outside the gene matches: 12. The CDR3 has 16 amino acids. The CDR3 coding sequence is TGTGCCAGCAGTGAAGGAATCAGGGGGCGATTTGGTGAGCAGTTCTTC. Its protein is CASSEGIRGRFGEQFF.

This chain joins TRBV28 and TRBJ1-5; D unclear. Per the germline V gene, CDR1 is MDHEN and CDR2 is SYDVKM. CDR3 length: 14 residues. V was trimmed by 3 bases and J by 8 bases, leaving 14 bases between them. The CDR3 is CASSLGQPFEPQHF. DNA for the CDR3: TGTGCCAGCAGTTTGGGCCAGCCGTTTGAGCCCCAGCATTTT.

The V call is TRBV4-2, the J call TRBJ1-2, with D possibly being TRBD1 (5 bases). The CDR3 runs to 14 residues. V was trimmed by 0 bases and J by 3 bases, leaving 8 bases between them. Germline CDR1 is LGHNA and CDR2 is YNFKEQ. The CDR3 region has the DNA TGTGCCAGCAGCCAAGATCGCAGGGACTATGGCTACACCTTC. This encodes CASSQDRRDYGYTF.

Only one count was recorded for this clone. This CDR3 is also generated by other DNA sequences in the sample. The CDR3 spells CASSLGDRDQETQYF. Written as DNA, the CDR3 is TGCGCCAGCAGCTTGGGGGACAGGGACCAAGAGACCCAGTACTTC. The chain combines TRBV5-1 with TRBJ2-5; 9 nucleotides match TRBD1. V shed 0 bases, J shed 0 bases, and the junction held 0 bases outside the gene matches. The CDR3 consists of 15 residues. The germline gives CDR1 SGHRS, CDR2 YFSETQ.

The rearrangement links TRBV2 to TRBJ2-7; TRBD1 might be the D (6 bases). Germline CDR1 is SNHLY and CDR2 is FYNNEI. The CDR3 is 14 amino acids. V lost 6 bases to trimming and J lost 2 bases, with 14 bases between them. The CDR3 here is CASRRTEGAYEQYF. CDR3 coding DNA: TGTGCCAGCAGACGGACTGAGGGGGCCTACGAGCAGTACTTC.

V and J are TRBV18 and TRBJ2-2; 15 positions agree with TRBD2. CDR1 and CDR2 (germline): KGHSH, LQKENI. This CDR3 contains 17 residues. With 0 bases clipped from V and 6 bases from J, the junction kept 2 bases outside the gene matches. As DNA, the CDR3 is TGTGCCAGCTCACCACCTGGACTAGCGGGGGGGCCCGGGGAGCTGTTTTTT. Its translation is CASSPPGLAGGPGELFF.

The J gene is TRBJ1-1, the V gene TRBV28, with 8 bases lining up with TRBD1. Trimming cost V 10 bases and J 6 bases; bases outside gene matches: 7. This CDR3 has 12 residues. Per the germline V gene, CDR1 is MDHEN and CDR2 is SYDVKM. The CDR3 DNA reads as TGTGCCACTCGGACAGGGCGCCCTGAAGCTTTCTTT. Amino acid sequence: CATRTGRPEAFF.

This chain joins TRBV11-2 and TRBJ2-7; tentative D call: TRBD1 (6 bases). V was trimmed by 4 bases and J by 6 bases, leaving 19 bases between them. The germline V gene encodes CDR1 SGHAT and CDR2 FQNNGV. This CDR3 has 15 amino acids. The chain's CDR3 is CASSSQQGGVSEQYF. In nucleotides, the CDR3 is TGTGCCAGCAGCTCCCAACAGGGCGGCGTGAGCGAGCAGTACTTC.

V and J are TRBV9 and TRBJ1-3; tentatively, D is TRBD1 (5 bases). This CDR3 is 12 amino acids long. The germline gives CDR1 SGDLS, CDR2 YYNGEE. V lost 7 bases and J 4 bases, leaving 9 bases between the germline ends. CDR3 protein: CASQGTGNTIYF. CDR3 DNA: TGTGCCAGCCAGGGAACGGGAAACACCATATATTTT.

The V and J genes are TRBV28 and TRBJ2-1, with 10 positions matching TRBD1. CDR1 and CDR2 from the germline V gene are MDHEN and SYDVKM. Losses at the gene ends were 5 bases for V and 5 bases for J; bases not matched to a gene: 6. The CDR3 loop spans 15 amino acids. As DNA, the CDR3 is TGTGCCAGCAGTCTCCCGGGACAGGGGAACAATGAGCAGTTCTTC. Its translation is CASSLPGQGNNEQFF.